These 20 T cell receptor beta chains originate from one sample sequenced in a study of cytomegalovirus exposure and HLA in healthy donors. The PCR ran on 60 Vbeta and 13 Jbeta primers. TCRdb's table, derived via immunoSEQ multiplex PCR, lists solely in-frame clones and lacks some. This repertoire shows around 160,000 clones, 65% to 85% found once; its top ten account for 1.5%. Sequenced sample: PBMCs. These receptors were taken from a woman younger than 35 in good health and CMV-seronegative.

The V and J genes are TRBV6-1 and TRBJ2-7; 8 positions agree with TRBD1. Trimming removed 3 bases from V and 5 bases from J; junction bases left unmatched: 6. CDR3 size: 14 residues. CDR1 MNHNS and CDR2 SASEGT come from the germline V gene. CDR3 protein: CASSDRTGTDEQYF. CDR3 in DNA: TGTGCCAGCAGTGACCGGACAGGGACGGACGAGCAGTACTTC.

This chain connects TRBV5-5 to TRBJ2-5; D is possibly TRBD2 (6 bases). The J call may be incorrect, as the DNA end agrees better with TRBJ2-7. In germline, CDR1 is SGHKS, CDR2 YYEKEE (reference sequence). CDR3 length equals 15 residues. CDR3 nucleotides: TGTGCCAGCAGCTTGGAGGCGACTAGGCGGAGCGAGCAGTACTTC. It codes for CASSLEATRRSEQYF.

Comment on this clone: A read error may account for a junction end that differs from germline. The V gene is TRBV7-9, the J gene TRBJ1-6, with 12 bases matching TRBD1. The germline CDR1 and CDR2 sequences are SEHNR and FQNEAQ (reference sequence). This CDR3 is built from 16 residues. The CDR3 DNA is TGTTCCAGCAGCTTCGACCCGGGACAGGGGGCTTCACCCCTCCACTTT. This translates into CSSSFDPGQGASPLHF.

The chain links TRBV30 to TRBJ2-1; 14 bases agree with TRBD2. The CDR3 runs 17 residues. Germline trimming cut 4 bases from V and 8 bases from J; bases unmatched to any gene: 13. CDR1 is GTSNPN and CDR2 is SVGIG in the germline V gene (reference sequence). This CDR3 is CAWTTSGTSGGPDEQFF. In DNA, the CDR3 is TGTGCCTGGACCACCTCCGGGACTAGCGGGGGCCCGGATGAGCAGTTCTTC.

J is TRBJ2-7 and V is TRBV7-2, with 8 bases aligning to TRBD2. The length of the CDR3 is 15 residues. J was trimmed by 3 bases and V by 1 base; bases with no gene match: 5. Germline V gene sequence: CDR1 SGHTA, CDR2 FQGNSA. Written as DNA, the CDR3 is TGTGCCAGCAGCTTAGAACTAGCGGAGTTCTACGAGCAGTACTTC. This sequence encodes CASSLELAEFYEQYF.

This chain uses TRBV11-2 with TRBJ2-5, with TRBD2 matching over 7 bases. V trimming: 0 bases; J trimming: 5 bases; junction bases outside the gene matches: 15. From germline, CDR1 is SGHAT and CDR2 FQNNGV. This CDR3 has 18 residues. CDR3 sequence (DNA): TGTGCCAGCAGCTTAGATGCTTTTAGGAGCGGGGTCGGGGAGACCCAGTACTTC. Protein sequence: CASSLDAFRSGVGETQYF.

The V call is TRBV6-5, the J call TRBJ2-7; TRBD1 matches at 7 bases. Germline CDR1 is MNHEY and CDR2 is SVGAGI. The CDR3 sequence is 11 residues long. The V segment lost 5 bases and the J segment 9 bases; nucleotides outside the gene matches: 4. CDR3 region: CASSVSGGQYF. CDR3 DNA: TGTGCCAGCAGTGTATCAGGGGGGCAGTACTTC.

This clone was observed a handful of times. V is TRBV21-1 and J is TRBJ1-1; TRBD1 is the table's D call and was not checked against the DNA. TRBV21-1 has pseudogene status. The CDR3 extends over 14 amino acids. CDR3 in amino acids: CASSTGQGSSEAFF. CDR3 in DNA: TGTGCCAGCAGCACGGGACAGGGGAGCTCTGAAGCTTTCTTT.

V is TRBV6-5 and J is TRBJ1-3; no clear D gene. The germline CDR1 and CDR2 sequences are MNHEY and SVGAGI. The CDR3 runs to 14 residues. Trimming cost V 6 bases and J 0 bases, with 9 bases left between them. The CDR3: CASRPGSSGNTIYF. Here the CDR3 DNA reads TGTGCCAGCAGGCCAGGATCCTCTGGAAACACCATATATTTT.

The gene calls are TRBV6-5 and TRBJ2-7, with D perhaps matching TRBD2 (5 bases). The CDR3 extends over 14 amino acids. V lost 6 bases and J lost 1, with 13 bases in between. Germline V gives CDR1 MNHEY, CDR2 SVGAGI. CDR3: CASRTPGSSYEQYF. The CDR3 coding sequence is TGTGCCAGCAGAACACCTGGGAGTTCCTACGAGCAGTACTTC.

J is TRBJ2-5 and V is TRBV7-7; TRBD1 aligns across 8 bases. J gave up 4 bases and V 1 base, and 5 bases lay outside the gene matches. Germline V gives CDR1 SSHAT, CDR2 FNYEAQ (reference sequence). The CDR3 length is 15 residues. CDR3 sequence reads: CASSLGQGSGETQYF. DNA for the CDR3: TGTGCCAGCAGCTTAGGACAGGGGTCGGGAGAGACCCAGTACTTC.

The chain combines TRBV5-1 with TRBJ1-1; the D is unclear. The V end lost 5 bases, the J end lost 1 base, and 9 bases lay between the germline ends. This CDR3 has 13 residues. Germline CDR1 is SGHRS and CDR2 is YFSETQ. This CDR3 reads CASRNEGNTEAFF. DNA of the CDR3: TGCGCCAGCAGAAACGAGGGGAACACTGAAGCTTTCTTT.

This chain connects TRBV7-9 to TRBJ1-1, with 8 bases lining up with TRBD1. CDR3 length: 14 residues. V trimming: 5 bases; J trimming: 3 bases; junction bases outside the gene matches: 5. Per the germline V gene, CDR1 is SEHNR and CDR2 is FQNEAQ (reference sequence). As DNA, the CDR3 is TGTGCCAGCAGCCGAAAGACAGGGGACACTGAAGCTTTCTTT. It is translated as CASSRKTGDTEAFF.

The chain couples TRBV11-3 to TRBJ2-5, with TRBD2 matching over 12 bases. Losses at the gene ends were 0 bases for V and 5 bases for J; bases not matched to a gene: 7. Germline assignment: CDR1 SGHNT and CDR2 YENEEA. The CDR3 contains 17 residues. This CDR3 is CASSLDASGGAWETQYF. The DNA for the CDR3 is TGTGCCAGCAGCTTAGACGCTAGCGGGGGGGCCTGGGAGACCCAGTACTTC.

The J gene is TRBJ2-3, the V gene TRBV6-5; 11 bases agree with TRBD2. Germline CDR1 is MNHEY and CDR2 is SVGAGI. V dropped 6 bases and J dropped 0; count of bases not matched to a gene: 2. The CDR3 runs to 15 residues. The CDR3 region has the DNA TGTGCCAGCAGGTTAGCGGGGGGGAGCACAGATACGCAGTATTTT. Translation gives CASRLAGGSTDTQYF.

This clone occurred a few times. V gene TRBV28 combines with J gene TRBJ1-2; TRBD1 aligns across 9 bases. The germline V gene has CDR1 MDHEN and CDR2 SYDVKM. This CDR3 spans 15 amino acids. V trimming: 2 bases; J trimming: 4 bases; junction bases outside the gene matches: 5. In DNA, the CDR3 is TGTGCCAGCAGTTTAAACAGGGGGCGCATCTATGGCTACACCTTC. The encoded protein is CASSLNRGRIYGYTF.

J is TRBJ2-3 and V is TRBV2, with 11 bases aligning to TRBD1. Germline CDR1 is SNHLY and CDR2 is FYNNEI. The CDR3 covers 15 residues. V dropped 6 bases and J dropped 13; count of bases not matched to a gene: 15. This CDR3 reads CASRRDRGGPGREYF. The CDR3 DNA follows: TGTGCCAGCAGGAGGGACAGGGGGGGCCCCGGGCGGGAGTATTTT. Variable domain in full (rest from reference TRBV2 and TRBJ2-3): EPEVTQTPSHQVTQMGQEVILRCVPISNHLYFYWYRQILGQKVEFLVSFYNNEISEKSEIFDDQFSVERPDGSNFTLKIRSTKLEDSAMYFCASRRDRGGPGREYFGPGTRLTVL.

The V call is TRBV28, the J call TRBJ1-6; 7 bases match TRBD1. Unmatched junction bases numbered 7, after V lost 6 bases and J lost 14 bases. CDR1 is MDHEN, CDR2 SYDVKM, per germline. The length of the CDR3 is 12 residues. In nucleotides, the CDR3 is TGTGCCAGCAGGACAGGGTATTTCACCCTCCACTTT. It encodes CASRTGYFTLHF.

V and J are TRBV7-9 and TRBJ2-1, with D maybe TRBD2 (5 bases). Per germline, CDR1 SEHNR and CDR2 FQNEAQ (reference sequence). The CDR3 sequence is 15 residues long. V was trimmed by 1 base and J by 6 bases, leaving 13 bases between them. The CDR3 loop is CASSLGLASTNEQFF. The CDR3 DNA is TGTGCCAGCAGCTTAGGACTGGCTAGCACCAATGAGCAGTTCTTC.

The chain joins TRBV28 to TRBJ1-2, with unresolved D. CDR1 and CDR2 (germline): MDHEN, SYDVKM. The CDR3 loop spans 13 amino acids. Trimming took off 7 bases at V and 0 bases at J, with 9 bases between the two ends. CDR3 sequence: CASTRDSNYGYTF. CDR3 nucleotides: TGTGCCAGCACCCGGGATTCTAACTATGGCTACACCTTC.